The 11 T cell receptor beta chains given below trace back to one sample, sequenced in a study of tumor-infiltrating lymphocytes in oesophageal squamous cell carcinoma. TCRdb reprocessed the PCR reads via MiXCR and lists one record per CDR3 protein. The data show about 17,000 distinct CDR3 sequences, 40% to 55% seen once. Source material: normal esophageal tissue next to the tumor. These receptors came from a female donor with esophageal squamous cell carcinoma.

This rearrangement joins TRBV7-9 to TRBJ2-3, with D hard to call. The CDR3 spans 14 residues. Trimming removed 2 bases at V and 0 bases at J, with 6 bases between. Looked up from germline, CDR1 is SEHNR and CDR2 is FQNEAQ (reference sequence). In DNA form, the CDR3 reads TGTGCCAGCAGCTTATCGGAGAGCACAGATACGCAGTATTTT. It codes for CASSLSESTDTQYF.

This clonotype was detected a few times. DNA for the CDR3: TGTGCCAGCAGCCATCGAGACAATGAGCAGTTCTTC. Its translation: CASSHRDNEQFF. This chain connects TRBV4-2 to TRBJ2-5; the D is unclear. Matching the DNA end better, TRBJ2-1 makes the J call doubtful. This CDR3 has 12 residues. Germline V gives CDR1 LGHNA, CDR2 YNFKEQ.

This clonotype has a count of ten or more. The genes are TRBV9 and TRBJ1-2; D is perhaps TRBD1 (5 bases). Between the trimmed V and J ends, which lost 2 bases and 4 bases, there was a span of 9 bases. The CDR3 totals 13 residues. Germline V lookup: CDR1 SGDLS, CDR2 YYNGEE. CDR3 region: CASSVGGVYGYTF. The CDR3 nucleotides read TGTGCCAGCAGCGTCGGGGGGGTCTATGGCTACACCTTC.

This clonotype was recorded only once. V is TRBV3-1 and J is TRBJ1-1; D is perhaps TRBD1 (5 bases). The CDR3 length is 16 residues. V lost 3 bases to trimming and J lost 0 bases, with 14 bases between them. Germline CDR1 reads LGHDT; CDR2 reads YNNKEL (reference sequence). The CDR3 nucleotides are TGTGCCAGCAGCCAGGCCCGGGGCACGGTGAACACTGAAGCTTTCTTT. Its protein is CASSQARGTVNTEAFF.

Concerning this clonotype: Because the CDR3 is missing its conserved closing phenylalanine or tryptophan, this is likely a read error. It is unclear where the CDR3 begins or ends on the DNA, so no DNA is shown, and the CDR3 is as TCRdb lists it. The J gene is TRBJ2-2, the V gene TRBV5-6; the tabulated D call, TRBD2, remains unverified against the DNA. The CDR3 length is 9 residues, termini included. Germline V gene sequence: CDR1 SGHDT, CDR2 YYEEEE. The CDR3 spells CASSPRRLA.

Comment on this clonotype: This may arise from a read error, as a much more abundant clone is one base away. The genes are TRBV5-1 and TRBJ2-5, with 10 bases lining up with TRBD2. This CDR3 is built from 16 residues. The V gene's germline CDR1 is SGHRS and CDR2 YFSETQ. The V segment lost 0 bases and the J segment 11 bases; nucleotides outside the gene matches: 13. The DNA for the CDR3 is TGCGCCAGCAGCTTGGGGGCTAGCGGGAGTTTAGATGAGCAGTACTTC. Protein product: CASSLGASGSLDEQYF.

This clonotype showed up just a few times. V is TRBV7-9 and J is TRBJ2-5; 7 bases agree with TRBD1. Germline-derived CDR1 and CDR2 are SEHNR and FQNEAQ (reference sequence). V gave up 1 base and J gave up 14 bases; unmatched junction bases: 13. This CDR3 region has 14 residues. The CDR3 protein is CASSLGVGGQTPYF. CDR3 DNA sequence: TGTGCCAGCAGCTTAGGTGTAGGGGGACAGACCCCTTACTTC. Using reference TRBV7-9 and TRBJ2-5 for the parts outside the CDR3, the full variable domain is DTGVSQNPRHKITKRGQNVTFRCDPISEHNRLYWYRQTLGQGPEFLTYFQNEAQLEKSRLLSDRFSAERPKGSFSTLEIQRTEQGDSAMYLCASSLGVGGQTPYFGPGTRLLVL.

As to this clonotype: This may be a read error: a much more frequent sequence differs by one nucleotide. The chain combines TRBV5-5 with TRBJ2-1, with TRBD1 matching 7 bases. The better agreement between TRBJ2-7 and the DNA end casts doubt on the J call. The CDR3 loop spans 15 amino acids. The germline CDR1 and CDR2 sequences are SGHKS and YYEKEE (reference sequence). The CDR3 protein is CASSPGQTSYNEQYF. Written as DNA, the CDR3 is TGTGCCAGCAGCCCGGGACAGACCTCCTACAATGAGCAGTACTTC.

This clonotype was observed at least ten times. The chain joins TRBV6-1 to TRBJ2-3; 8 bases are shared with TRBD1. The V gene's germline CDR1 is MNHNS and CDR2 SASEGT. Trimming took 2 bases from V and 4 from J; bases not matched to a gene: 14. The CDR3 spans 18 residues. The CDR3 nucleotides read TGTGCCAGCAGTGAATATTTTCTTCTGGCAGGGGGCCCAGATACGCAGTATTTT. Protein: CASSEYFLLAGGPDTQYF.

This clonotype was counted between two and nine times. The CDR3 coding sequence is TGTGCCAGCAGCAAACAAGCCCAGGAGACCCAGTACTTC. Its protein is CASSKQAQETQYF. The chain has TRBV7-2 and TRBJ2-1; no clear D gene. The DNA end lines up better with TRBJ2-5; the J call may be wrong. The germline V gene encodes CDR1 SGHTA and CDR2 FQGNSA. CDR3 size: 13 residues.

The chain uses TRBV7-3 and TRBJ2-1; 8 bases agree with TRBD2. Per germline, CDR1 SGHTA and CDR2 FQGTGA. J gave up 9 bases and V 2 bases, and 6 bases lay outside the gene matches. CDR3 length: 14 amino acids. The chain's CDR3 is CASSLEREFTEQFF. CDR3 DNA sequence: TGTGCCAGCAGCTTAGAGCGGGAGTTCACTGAGCAGTTCTTC. The full variable domain, completed using reference TRBV7-3 and TRBJ2-1, is GAGVSQTPSNKVTEKGKYVELRCDPISGHTALYWYRQSLGQGPEFLIYFQGTGAADDSGLPNDRFFAVRPEGSVSTLKIQRTERGDSAVYLCASSLEREFTEQFFGPGTRLTVL.